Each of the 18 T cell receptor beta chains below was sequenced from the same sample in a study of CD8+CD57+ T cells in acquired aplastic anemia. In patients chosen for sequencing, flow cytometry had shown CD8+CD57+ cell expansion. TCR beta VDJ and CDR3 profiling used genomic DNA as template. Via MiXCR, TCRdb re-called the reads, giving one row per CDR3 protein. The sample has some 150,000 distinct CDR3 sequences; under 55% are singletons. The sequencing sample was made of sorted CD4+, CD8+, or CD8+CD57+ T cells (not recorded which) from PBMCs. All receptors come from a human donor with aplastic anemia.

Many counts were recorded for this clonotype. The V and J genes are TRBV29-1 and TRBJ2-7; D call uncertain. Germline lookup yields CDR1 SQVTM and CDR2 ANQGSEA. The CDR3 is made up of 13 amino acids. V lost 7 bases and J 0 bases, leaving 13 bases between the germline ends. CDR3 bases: TGCAGCGCCAACAGTGATAGCTCCTACGAGCAGTACTTC. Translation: CSANSDSSYEQYF.

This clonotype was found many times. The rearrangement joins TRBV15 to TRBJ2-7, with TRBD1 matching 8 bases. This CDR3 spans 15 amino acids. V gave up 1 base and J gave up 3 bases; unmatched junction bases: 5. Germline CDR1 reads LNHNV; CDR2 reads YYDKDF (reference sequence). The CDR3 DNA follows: TGTGCCACCAGCAGAGGTGGGACAGGCTTCTACGAGCAGTACTTC. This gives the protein CATSRGGTGFYEQYF.

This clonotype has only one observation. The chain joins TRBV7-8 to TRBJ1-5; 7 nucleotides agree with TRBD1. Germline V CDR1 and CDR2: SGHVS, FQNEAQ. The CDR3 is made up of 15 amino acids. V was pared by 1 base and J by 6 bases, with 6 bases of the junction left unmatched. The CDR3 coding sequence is TGTGCCAGCAGCTTAGTTCAGGGGGAAGGTCAGCCCCAGCATTTT. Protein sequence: CASSLVQGEGQPQHF.

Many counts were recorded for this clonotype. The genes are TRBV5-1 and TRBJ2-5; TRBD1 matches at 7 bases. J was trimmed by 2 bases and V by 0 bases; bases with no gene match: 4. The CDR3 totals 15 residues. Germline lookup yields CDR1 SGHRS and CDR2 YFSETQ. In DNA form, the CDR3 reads TGCGCCAGCAGCTTGGGAGCGACAGGGCAAGAGACCCAGTACTTC. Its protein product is CASSLGATGQETQYF.

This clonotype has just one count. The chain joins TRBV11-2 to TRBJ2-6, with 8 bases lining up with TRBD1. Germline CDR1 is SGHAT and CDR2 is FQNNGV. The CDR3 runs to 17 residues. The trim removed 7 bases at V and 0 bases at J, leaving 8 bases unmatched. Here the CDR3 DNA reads TGTGCCAGCATCCCAGGGACAGGTGTCTCTGGGGCCAACGTCCTGACTTTC. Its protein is CASIPGTGVSGANVLTF.

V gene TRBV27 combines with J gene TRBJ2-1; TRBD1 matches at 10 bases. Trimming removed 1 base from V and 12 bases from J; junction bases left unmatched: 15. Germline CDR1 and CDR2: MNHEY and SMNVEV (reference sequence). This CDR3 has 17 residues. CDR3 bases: TGTGCCAGCAGTTTATTTAGCGGGACAGGGGAAAGGGTGGCGCAGTTCTTC. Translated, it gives CASSLFSGTGERVAQFF.

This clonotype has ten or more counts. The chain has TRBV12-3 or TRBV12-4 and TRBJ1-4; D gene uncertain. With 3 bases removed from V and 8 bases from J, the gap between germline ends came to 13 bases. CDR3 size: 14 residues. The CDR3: CASSLGGFGEKLFF. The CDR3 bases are TGTGCCAGCAGTTTGGGTGGTTTTGGGGAAAAACTGTTTTTT.

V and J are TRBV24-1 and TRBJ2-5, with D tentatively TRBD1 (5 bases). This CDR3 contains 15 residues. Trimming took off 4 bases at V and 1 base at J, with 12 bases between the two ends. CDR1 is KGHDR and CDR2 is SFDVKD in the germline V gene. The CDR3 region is CATSETRGAQETQYF. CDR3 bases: TGTGCCACCAGTGAGACAAGGGGTGCCCAAGAGACCCAGTACTTC.

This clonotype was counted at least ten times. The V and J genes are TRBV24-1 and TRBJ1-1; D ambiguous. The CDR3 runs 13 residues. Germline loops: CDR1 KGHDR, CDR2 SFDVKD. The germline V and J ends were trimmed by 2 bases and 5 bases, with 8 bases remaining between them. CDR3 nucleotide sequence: TGTGCCACCAGTGATTCCGGGTGGACTGAAGCTTTCTTT. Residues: CATSDSGWTEAFF.

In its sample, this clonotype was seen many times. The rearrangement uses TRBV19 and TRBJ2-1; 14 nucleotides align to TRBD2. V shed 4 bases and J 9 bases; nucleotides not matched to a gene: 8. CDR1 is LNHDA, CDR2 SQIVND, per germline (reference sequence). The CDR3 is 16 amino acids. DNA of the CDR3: TGTGCCAGTAGTACCCAGACTAGCGGGGGGGGGCGTGAGCAGTTCTTC. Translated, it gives CASSTQTSGGGREQFF.

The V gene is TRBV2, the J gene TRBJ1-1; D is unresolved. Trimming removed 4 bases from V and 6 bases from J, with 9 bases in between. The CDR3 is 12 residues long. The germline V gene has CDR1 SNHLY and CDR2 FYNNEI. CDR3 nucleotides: TGTGCCAGCAGTGTTGAGCAGTCTGAAGCTTTCTTT. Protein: CASSVEQSEAFF.

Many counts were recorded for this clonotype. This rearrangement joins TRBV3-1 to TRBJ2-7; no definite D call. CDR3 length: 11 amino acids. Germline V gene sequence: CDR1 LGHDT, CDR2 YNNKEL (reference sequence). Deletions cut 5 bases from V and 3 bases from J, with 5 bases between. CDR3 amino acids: CASSSIYEQYF. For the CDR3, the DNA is TGTGCCAGCAGCTCCATCTACGAGCAGTACTTC.

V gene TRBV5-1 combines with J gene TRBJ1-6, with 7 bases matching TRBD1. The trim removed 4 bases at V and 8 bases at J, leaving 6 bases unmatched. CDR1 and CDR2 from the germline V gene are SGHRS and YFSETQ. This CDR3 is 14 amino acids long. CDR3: CASSAGTADSPLHF. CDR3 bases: TGCGCCAGCAGCGCGGGGACAGCGGATTCACCCCTCCACTTT.

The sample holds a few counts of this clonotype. The CDR3 DNA reads TGTGCCAGCAGCTCGAGCCCAGGCGGGGCTGAAGCTTTCTTT. It translates to CASSSSPGGAEAFF. The chain joins TRBV7-6 to TRBJ1-1, with D unresolved. Germline V gene sequence: CDR1 SGHVS, CDR2 FNYEAQ. V lost 4 bases, J lost 6 bases, and 15 bases lay in between. This CDR3 spans 14 amino acids.

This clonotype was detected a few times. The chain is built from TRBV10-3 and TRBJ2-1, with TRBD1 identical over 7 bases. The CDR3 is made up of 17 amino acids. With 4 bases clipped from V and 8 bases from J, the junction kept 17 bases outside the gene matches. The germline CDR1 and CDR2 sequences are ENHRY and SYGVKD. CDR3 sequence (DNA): TGTGCCATCAGTGCCGGGACAGCGGATACCCGAGTCCATGAGCAGTTCTTC. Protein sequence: CAISAGTADTRVHEQFF.

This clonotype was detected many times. This CDR3 is CASSLGSVLNTEAFF. The CDR3 DNA follows: TGTGCCAGCAGCTTAGGTTCCGTTCTGAACACTGAAGCTTTCTTT. This chain uses TRBV7-2 with TRBJ1-1; the D is unclear. The CDR3 sequence is 15 residues long. The germline CDR1 and CDR2 sequences are SGHTA and FQGNSA. V dropped 1 base and J dropped 0 bases, with 9 bases sitting between them.

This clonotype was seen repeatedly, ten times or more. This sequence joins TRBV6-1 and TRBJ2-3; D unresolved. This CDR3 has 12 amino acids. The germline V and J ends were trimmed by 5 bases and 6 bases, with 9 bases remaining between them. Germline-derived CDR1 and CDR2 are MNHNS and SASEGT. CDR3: CASSRVVDTQYF. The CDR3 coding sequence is TGTGCCAGCAGTAGGGTAGTGGATACGCAGTATTTT.

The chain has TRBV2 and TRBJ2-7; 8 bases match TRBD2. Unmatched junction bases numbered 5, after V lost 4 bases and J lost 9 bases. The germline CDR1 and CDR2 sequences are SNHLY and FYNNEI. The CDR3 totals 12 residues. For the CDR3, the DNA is TGTGCCAGCAGTGTGCTAGCGGGTCGGCAGTACTTC. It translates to CASSVLAGRQYF.